Listed below are T cell receptor beta chains from one sample, sequenced in a study of OX40 agonist ivuxolimab in advanced cancers. Sequenced by immunoSEQ multiplex PCR; TCRdb stores in-frame clones only, minus some. The repertoire holds 76,000 or so clones, with around 90% as singletons. Sequenced material: CD4+ or CD8+ T cells sorted from blood, taken in a trial of the OX40 agonist ivuxolimab. These TCRs come from an adult with an advanced solid tumor such as melanoma, head and neck, liver or kidney cancer. Both conserved end residues are part of each CDR3. Fields, in order: D gene, J gene, CDR3 length, clone size, V gene, CDR3 protein, CDR3 DNA. A D gene is named only where the DNA matches it firmly. Part of the rows lack a size; the others show once, few, many or a class for expanded clones.

- TRBJ1-3 12 - TRBV7-9 CASSLGPQYIYF TGTGCCAGCAGCTTAGGTCCGCAGTACATATATTTT
- TRBJ2-7 15 - TRBV6-1 CASSEGAGFYYEQYF TGTGCCAGCAGTGAAGGAGCAGGATTCTACTACGAGCAGTACTTC
- TRBJ1-5 14 once TRBV6-6 CASSKNTYNQPQHF TGTGCCAGCAGTAAAAACACTTACAATCAGCCCCAGCATTTT
TRBD1 TRBJ2-1 16 - TRBV19 CASSIAGQGAYNEQFF TGTGCCAGTAGTATAGCCGGGCAGGGGGCCTACAATGAGCAGTTCTTC
TRBD2 TRBJ2-1 18 - TRBV7-8 CASSLQKLAGSSYNEQFF TGTGCCAGCAGCTTACAGAAACTAGCGGGGAGCTCCTACAATGAGCAGTTCTTC
- TRBJ2-5 16 - TRBV7-2 CASSLAASERGETQYF TGTGCCAGCAGCTTAGCGGCTAGCGAAAGGGGGGAGACCCAGTACTTC
TRBD1 TRBJ2-7 15 - TRBV15 CATSRARDRANEQYF TGTGCCACCAGCAGAGCGAGGGACAGGGCGAACGAGCAGTACTTC
TRBD2 TRBJ2-1 14 - TRBV10-1 CASSTSGRMREQFF TGCGCCAGCAGTACTAGCGGGAGGATGCGTGAGCAGTTCTTC
- TRBJ2-7 14 - TRBV27 CASGYGGRANEQYF TGTGCCAGCGGATATGGGGGCAGGGCGAACGAGCAGTACTTC
TRBD1 TRBJ2-3 13 - TRBV2 CASSSQGADTQYF TGTGCCAGCAGCTCACAGGGGGCAGATACGCAGTATTTT
TRBD1 TRBJ2-2 14 - TRBV27 CASSLGQGTGELFF TGTGCCAGCAGTTTGGGACAGGGCACCGGGGAGCTGTTTTTT
- TRBJ1-2 17 once TRBV5-4 CASSWLGGGSINYGYTF TGTGCCAGCAGCTGGTTAGGGGGAGGGAGCATTAACTATGGCTACACCTTC
- TRBJ2-7 13 - TRBV29-1 CSVWDTLAYEQYF TGCAGCGTATGGGACACCCTTGCCTACGAGCAGTACTTC
TRBD1 TRBJ1-1 17 - TRBV12-5 CASGLGGTANMNTEAFF TGTGCTAGTGGTTTGGGAGGGACAGCTAACATGAACACTGAAGCTTTCTTT
TRBD2 TRBJ2-7 15 - TRBV6-6 CASSRLGTSSHEQYF TGTGCCAGCAGCCGCCTTGGGACTAGTAGCCACGAGCAGTACTTC
TRBD1 TRBJ2-7 13 - TRBV6-6 CASSQDRAGEQYF TGTGCCAGCAGTCAGGACAGGGCTGGCGAGCAGTACTTC
- TRBJ2-1 11 once TRBV7-2 CASSPYNEQFF TGTGCCAGCAGCCCCTACAATGAGCAGTTCTTC
- TRBJ2-3 13 once TRBV18 CASQRAPTDTQYF TGTGCCAGCCAGCGGGCCCCCACAGATACGCAGTATTTT
- TRBJ2-7 13 - TRBV5-1 CASSLGSGYEQYF TGCGCCAGCAGCTTGGGGTCCGGCTACGAGCAGTACTTC
- TRBJ1-1 13 few TRBV18 CASSPGMNTEAFF TGTGCCAGCTCACCAGGGATGAACACTGAAGCTTTCTTT
TRBD1 TRBJ1-1 16 - TRBV28 CASSIGQAPNPTEAFF TGTGCCAGCAGTATAGGACAGGCTCCGAATCCCACTGAAGCTTTCTTT
- TRBJ2-5 14 once TRBV28 CASSFGAAVETQYF TGTGCCAGCAGTTTCGGCGCAGCGGTTGAGACCCAGTACTTC
- TRBJ1-4 16 - TRBV6-1 CASSETIQGTDEKLFF TGTGCCAGCAGTGAAACGATACAGGGTACGGATGAAAAACTGTTTTTT
TRBD2 TRBJ2-3 16 - TRBV5-1 CASSLEVAGGTDTQYF TGCGCCAGCAGCTTGGAGGTAGCGGGCGGCACAGATACGCAGTATTTT
- TRBJ1-1 16 - TRBV4-1 CASSQGSYEGFTEAFF TGCGCCAGCAGCCAAGGTTCGTATGAGGGCTTCACTGAAGCTTTCTTT